This is a list of T cell receptor beta chains from one sample in a study of blood T cell repertoires in COVID-19. The repertoire was sequenced with immunoSEQ multiplex PCR; TCRdb's copy has only in-frame clones and lacks some. The sample lists tens of thousands of clones, around 81% occurring once. The sequenced sample consisted of peripheral blood. These receptors were collected from a woman of 80 years or more with COVID-19, enrolled during active disease. CDR3s include the opening cysteine and the closing phenylalanine or tryptophan. D genes are given only for firm matches. Clone size, where shown, is once, few, many, or a class for clones that have expanded.

>TRBV5-1|TRBD1|.|TRBJ1-3|17
CASSWDDWGQPGNTIYF
TGCGCCAGCAGCTGGGACGATTGGGGACAGCCTGGAAACACCATATATTTT
>TRBV7-6|.|.|TRBJ2-7|15
CASSYGGGGGYEQYF
TGTGCCAGCAGCTATGGGGGCGGTGGTGGGTACGAGCAGTACTTC
>TRBV19|TRBD1|.|TRBJ2-2|15
CASRKGTGNTGELFF
TGTGCCAGTAGAAAGGGGACAGGGAACACCGGGGAGCTGTTTTTT
>TRBV15|.|.|TRBJ1-1|14
CATSRVFGNTEAFF
TGTGCCACCAGCAGAGTGTTCGGGAACACTGAAGCTTTCTTT
>TRBV19|.|once|TRBJ2-3|14
CASSMGASTDTQYF
TGTGCCAGTAGTATGGGGGCTAGCACAGATACGCAGTATTTT
>TRBV7-9|.|few|TRBJ1-5|15
CASSLVSGGSQPQHF
TGTGCCAGCAGCTTAGTAAGTGGGGGGAGTCAGCCCCAGCATTTT
>TRBV27|.|.|TRBJ1-1|13
CATSSNGRTEAFF
TGTGCCACCTCTTCCAATGGCAGAACTGAAGCTTTCTTT
>TRBV2|.|.|TRBJ2-5|17
CASSHQPSPWGVETQYF
TGTGCCAGCAGTCACCAACCTTCACCTTGGGGAGTGGAGACCCAGTACTTC
>TRBV19|TRBD1|.|TRBJ2-3|16
CASSIGTAGRPDTQYF
TGTGCCAGTAGTATTGGGACAGCCGGGCGTCCAGATACGCAGTATTTT
>TRBV10-3|TRBD1|.|TRBJ2-2|15
CAISGQGADTGELFF
TGTGCCATCAGCGGACAGGGGGCCGACACCGGGGAGCTGTTTTTT
>TRBV29-1|.|few|TRBJ2-1|16
CSVEGLAKIGYNEQFF
TGCAGCGTTGAAGGCCTAGCGAAGATAGGATACAATGAGCAGTTCTTC
>TRBV2|.|few|TRBJ1-3|13
CATQAISGNTIYF
TGTGCCACTCAGGCTATCTCTGGAAACACCATATATTTT
>TRBV3-1/TRBV3-2|.|.|TRBJ2-3|15
CASSPRGVNTDTQYF
TGTGCCAGCAGCCCCCGGGGAGTGAACACAGATACGCAGTATTTT
>TRBV23-1|.|.|TRBJ1-2|14
CASSKEGGQSGYTF
TGCGCCAGCAGTAAGGAGGGCGGCCAGTCGGGCTACACCTTC
>TRBV11-2|.|.|TRBJ1-2|12
CASRSQGNGYTF
TGTGCCAGCAGATCCCAGGGGAATGGCTACACCTTC
>TRBV9|TRBD2|.|TRBJ2-5|18
CASSVVPSTSGVQETQYF
TGTGCCAGCAGCGTAGTCCCCTCGACTAGCGGGGTCCAAGAGACCCAGTACTTC
>TRBV5-1|.|once|TRBJ1-2|12
CASSLARFGYTF
TGCGCCAGCAGCTTGGCCCGGTTTGGCTACACCTTC
>TRBV4-2|TRBD2|.|TRBJ2-3|16
CASSQTSGSGTDTQYF
TGTGCCAGCAGCCAAACTAGCGGGAGTGGCACAGATACGCAGTATTTT
>TRBV5-5|.|.|TRBJ2-7|14
CASSLEQGSYEQYF
TGTGCCAGCAGCTTGGAGCAGGGGTCCTACGAGCAGTACTTC
>TRBV12-3/TRBV12-4|.|few|TRBJ1-1|13
CASSPTGIPEAFF
TGTGCCAGCAGCCCTACAGGGATCCCTGAAGCTTTCTTT
>TRBV29-1|TRBD2|.|TRBJ2-1|14
CSGPTSGPNNEQFF
TGCAGCGGCCCGACTAGCGGGCCCAACAATGAGCAGTTCTTC
>TRBV30|.|.|TRBJ1-1|16
CAWSPPRGNVVSEAFF
TGTGCCTGGAGTCCCCCTCGCGGAAATGTCGTTTCTGAAGCTTTCTTT
>TRBV5-1|TRBD2|.|TRBJ2-1|15
CASSLVSSGSIEQFF
TGCGCCAGCAGCTTGGTATCTAGCGGGAGTATTGAGCAGTTCTTC
>TRBV29-1|.|.|TRBJ2-1|14
CSAARAQAWDEQFF
TGCAGCGCAGCCAGGGCCCAGGCGTGGGATGAGCAGTTCTTC
>TRBV28|.|.|TRBJ1-1|13
CASSFFGGKMAFF
TGTGCCAGCAGTTTTTTCGGGGGGAAAATGGCTTTCTTT
>TRBV29-1|TRBD1|.|TRBJ2-7|13
CSVAPDRAHEQYF
TGCAGCGTGGCCCCTGACAGGGCCCACGAGCAGTACTTC
>TRBV18|.|.|TRBJ1-1|17
CASSPLPGPGVNTEAFF
TGTGCCAGCTCACCACTTCCGGGACCGGGGGTTAACACTGAAGCTTTCTTT